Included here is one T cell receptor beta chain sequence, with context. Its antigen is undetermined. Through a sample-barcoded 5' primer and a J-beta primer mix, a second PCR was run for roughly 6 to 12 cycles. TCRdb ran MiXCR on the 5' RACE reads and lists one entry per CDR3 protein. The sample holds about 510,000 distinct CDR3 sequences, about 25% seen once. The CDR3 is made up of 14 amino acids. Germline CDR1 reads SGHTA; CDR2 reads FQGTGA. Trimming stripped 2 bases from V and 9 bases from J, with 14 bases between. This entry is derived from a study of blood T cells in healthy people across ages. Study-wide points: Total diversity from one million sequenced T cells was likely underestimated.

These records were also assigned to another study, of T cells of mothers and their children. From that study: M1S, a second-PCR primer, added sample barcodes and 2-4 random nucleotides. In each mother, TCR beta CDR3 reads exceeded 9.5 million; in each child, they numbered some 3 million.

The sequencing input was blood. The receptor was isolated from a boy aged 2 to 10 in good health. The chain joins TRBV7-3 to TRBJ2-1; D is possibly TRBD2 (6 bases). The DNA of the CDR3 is TGTGCCAGCAGCTTACGGCTGGGGGGAAGTGAGCAGTTCTTC. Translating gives CASSLRLGGSEQFF.